One T cell receptor (beta chain) is described in this entry. The CDR3 runs 14 residues. Germline V gives CDR1 MNHEY, CDR2 SVGAGI. V lost 5 bases and J lost 1; bases outside the gene matches: 1. The sample is drawn from a study of radiotherapy plus CTLA-4 blockade in lung cancer. Profiling relied on immunoSEQ multiplex PCR, and the TCRdb table lists in-frame clones only, not all of them. This table has some 110,000 clones, more than 65% appearing once. This receptor was identified in a human donor with non-small cell lung cancer that progressed on radiotherapy plus ipilimumab. Some clones in this sample may be carry-over from other donors' samples. Sequenced material: peripheral blood, taken from a patient treated with radiotherapy plus ipilimumab. The gene calls are TRBV6-5 and TRBJ2-2, with 7 bases aligning to TRBD1. In nucleotides, the CDR3 is TGTGCCAGCAGTCGACAGGGGAACACCGGGGAGCTGTTTTTT. Amino acid sequence: CASSRQGNTGELFF.